These 5 T cell receptor beta chains were sequenced from one sample in a study of blood T cell repertoires in COVID-19. Using immunoSEQ multiplex PCR, the repertoire was profiled, and TCRdb retains in-frame clones only, with some absent. The sample has about 100,000 clones; approximately 83% are singletons. The sample was peripheral blood. The source of these receptors is a man in his 60s with acute or convalescent COVID-19.

This rearrangement joins TRBV10-3 to TRBJ2-2; 14 bases agree with TRBD2. Trimming at V came to 6 bases and at J to 6 bases, leaving 3 bases not matched to a gene. CDR1 and CDR2 from the germline V gene are ENHRY and SYGVKD. This CDR3 has 15 amino acids. CDR3 protein: CAISGTSGSAGELFF. DNA of the CDR3: TGTGCCATCAGCGGGACTAGCGGGAGCGCCGGGGAGCTGTTTTTT.

The chain links TRBV5-6 to TRBJ2-5; 7 bases map to TRBD1. The CDR3 is 12 amino acids. Germline CDR1 SGHDT, CDR2 YYEEEE. V lost 0 bases and J lost 8; bases outside the gene matches: 1. The CDR3 region is CASSLEGATQYF. The CDR3 DNA is TGTGCCAGCAGCTTGGAGGGGGCCACCCAGTACTTC.

The V call is TRBV18, the J call TRBJ1-4, with D tentatively TRBD1 (6 bases). From germline, CDR1 is KGHSH and CDR2 LQKENI. Trimming shortened V by 3 bases and J by 4 bases, and 9 bases separated the two germline ends. The CDR3 spans 14 residues. The CDR3 nucleotides read TGTGCCAGCTCACCGACAGGTGTTAATGAAAAACTGTTTTTT. Translated: CASSPTGVNEKLFF.

V is TRBV5-1 and J is TRBJ2-7; D remains unclear. The V gene lost 0 bases and the J gene lost 2 bases, with 9 bases spanning the gap. CDR1 and CDR2 (germline): SGHRS, YFSETQ. The CDR3 totals 14 residues. CDR3 DNA sequence: TGCGCCAGCAGCTTGGTGCAGGATGCCTACGAGCAGTACTTC. It encodes CASSLVQDAYEQYF.

V gene TRBV27 combines with J gene TRBJ1-6; 7 bases line up with TRBD1. CDR3 length equals 16 residues. After removal of 4 bases from V and 6 bases from J, the junction contained 9 bases not matched to a gene. Germline CDR1 and CDR2: MNHEY and SMNVEV (reference sequence). The CDR3, as DNA: TGTGCCAGCAGTTCCACACTGACAGGGACTAATTCACCCCTCCACTTT. Protein sequence: CASSSTLTGTNSPLHF.